The clone carrying this T cell receptor beta chain was detected a few times. This specimen belongs to a study of blood T cell repertoires in COVID-19. The protocol was immunoSEQ multiplex PCR, while the TCRdb copy is restricted to in-frame clones and leaves out a portion. Found here are a few hundred thousand clones, 82% of them singletons; the top ten hold roughly 3%. CDR3 length: 15 amino acids. V shed 8 bases and J shed 0 bases, with 17 bases lying between them. Germline lookup yields CDR1 MNHNY and CDR2 SVGAGI (reference sequence). The chain employs TRBV6-6 and TRBJ2-7, with TRBD2 as a possible D gene (6 bases). The receptor was derived from a young woman with acute or convalescent COVID-19. Sequenced material: peripheral blood. In DNA, the CDR3 is TGTGCCAGCCTTCGCGGGGTGACGAGCTCCTACGAGCAGTACTTC. Translating it yields CASLRGVTSSYEQYF.